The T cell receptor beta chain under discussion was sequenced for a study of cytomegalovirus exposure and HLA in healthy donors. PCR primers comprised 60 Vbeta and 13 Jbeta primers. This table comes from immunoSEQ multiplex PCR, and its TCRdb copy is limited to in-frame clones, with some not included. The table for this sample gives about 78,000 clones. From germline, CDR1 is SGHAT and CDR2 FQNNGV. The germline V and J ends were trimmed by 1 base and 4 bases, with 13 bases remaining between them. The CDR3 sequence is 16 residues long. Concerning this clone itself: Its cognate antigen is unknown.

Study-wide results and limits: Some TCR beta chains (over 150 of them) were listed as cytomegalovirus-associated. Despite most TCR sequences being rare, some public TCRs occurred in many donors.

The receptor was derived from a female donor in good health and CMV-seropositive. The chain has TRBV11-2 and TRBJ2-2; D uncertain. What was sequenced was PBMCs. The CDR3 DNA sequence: TGTGCCAGCAGCTTAGGTCCGAGGCAGCGCACCGGGGAGCTGTTTTTT. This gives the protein CASSLGPRQRTGELFF.